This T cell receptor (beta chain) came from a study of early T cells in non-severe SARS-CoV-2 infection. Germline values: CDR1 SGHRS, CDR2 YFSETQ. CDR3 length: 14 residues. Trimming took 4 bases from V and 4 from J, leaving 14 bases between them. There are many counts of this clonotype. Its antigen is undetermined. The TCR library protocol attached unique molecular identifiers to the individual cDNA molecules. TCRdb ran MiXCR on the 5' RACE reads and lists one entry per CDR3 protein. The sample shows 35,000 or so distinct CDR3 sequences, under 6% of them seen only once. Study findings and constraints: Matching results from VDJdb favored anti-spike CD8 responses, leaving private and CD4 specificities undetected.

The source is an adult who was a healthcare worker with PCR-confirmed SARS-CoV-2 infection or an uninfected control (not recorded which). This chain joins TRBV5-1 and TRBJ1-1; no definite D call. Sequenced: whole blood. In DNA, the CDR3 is TGCGCCAGCAGCCCCCCCGGTCCCCCCACTGAAGCTTTCTTT. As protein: CASSPPGPPTEAFF.